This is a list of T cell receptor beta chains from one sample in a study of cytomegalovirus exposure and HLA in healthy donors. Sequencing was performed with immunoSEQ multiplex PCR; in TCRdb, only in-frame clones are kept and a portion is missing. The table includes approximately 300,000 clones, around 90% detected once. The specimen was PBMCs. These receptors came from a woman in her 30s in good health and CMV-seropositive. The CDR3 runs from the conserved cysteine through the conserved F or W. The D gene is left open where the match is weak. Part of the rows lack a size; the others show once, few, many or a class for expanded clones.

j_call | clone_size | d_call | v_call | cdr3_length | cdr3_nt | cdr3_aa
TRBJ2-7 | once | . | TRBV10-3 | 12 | TGTGCCATCAGTGAGGGGACCTACGAGCAGTACTTC | CAISEGTYEQYF
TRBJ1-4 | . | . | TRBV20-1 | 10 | TGCAGTGCTCCGACGGCCGAACTGTTTTTT | CSAPTAELFF
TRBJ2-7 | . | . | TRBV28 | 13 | TGTGCCAGCAGTTCCCGGGTCCTCTACGAGCAGTACTTC | CASSSRVLYEQYF
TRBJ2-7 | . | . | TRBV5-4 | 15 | TGTGCCAGCAGCTTGGGGTCTGGCCGGACCTACGAGCAGTACTTC | CASSLGSGRTYEQYF
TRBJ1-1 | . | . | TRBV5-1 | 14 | TGCGCCAGCAGCCCGGGGGTCGCATGCACTGAAGCTTTCTTT | CASSPGVACTEAFF
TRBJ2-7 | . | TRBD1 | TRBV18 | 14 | TGTGCCAGCTCAACGGACAGGACCCCCTACGAGCAGTACTTC | CASSTDRTPYEQYF
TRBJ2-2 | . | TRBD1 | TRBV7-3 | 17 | TGTGCCAGCAGCTTCACGACAGGGGACGGACACACCGGGGAGCTGTTTTTT | CASSFTTGDGHTGELFF
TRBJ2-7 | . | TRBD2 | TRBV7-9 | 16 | TGTGCCAGCAGTCCCCAGACTAGCGGGAGGGGCTACGAGCAGTACTTC | CASSPQTSGRGYEQYF
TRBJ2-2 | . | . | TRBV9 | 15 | TGTGCCAGCAGCGGCCTCCTTTGGGGCACCGGGGAGCTGTTTTTT | CASSGLLWGTGELFF
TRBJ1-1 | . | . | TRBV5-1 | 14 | TGCGCCAGCAGCTTGGCACAGTCGAACACTGAAGCTTTCTTT | CASSLAQSNTEAFF
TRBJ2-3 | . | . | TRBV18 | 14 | TGTGCCAGCTCACAAGGGACTGGCACAGATACGCAGTATTTT | CASSQGTGTDTQYF
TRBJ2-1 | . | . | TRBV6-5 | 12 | TGTGCCAGCAGTTCAACTATGGGTGAGCAGTTCTTC | CASSSTMGEQFF
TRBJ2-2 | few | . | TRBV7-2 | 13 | TGTGCCAGCAGCTTAAAGAGTTCCGGGGAGCTGTTTTTT | CASSLKSSGELFF
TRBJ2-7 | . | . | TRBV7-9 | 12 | TGTGCCAGCAGCCCCGTGTCCTACGAGCAGTACTTC | CASSPVSYEQYF
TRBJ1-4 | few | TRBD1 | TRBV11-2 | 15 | TGTGCCAGCAGCACCCGGGGGACAGGGTGGAGAAAACTGTTTTTT | CASSTRGTGWRKLFF
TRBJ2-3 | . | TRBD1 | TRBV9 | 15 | TGTGCCAGCAGCCCACCGGACAGGGGCACAGATACGCAGTATTTT | CASSPPDRGTDTQYF
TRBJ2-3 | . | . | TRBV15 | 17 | TGTGCCACCAGCAGAGACAAATGGACGGACCGCACAGATACGCAGTATTTT | CATSRDKWTDRTDTQYF
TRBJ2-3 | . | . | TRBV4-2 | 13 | TGTGCCAGCAGCCAAGGTGGGAGGGATACGCAGTATTTT | CASSQGGRDTQYF